This T cell receptor beta chain was identified during a study of T cell changes during pregnancy in multiple sclerosis. The germline V gene encodes CDR1 MNHEY and CDR2 SMNVEV (reference sequence). The CDR3 consists of 15 residues. V dropped 5 bases and J dropped 5 bases, with 16 bases sitting between them. This table comes from immunoSEQ multiplex PCR, and its TCRdb copy is limited to in-frame clones, with some not included. Of tens of thousands of clones in the sample, roughly 94% were seen once. This TCR was sampled from a female donor with multiple sclerosis, enrolled in a pregnancy study. This chain joins TRBV27 and TRBJ2-1; perhaps TRBD1 as D (5 bases). The material sequenced was peripheral blood, taken in the third trimester of pregnancy. CDR3 protein: CASSPDIPRDNEQFF. CDR3 coding DNA: TGTGCCAGCAGTCCTGACATCCCCAGGGACAATGAGCAGTTCTTC.